This T cell receptor (beta chain) was sequenced for a study of blood T cells in healthy people across ages. Regarding the study as a whole: Versus aged donors, long-lived donors had higher diversity and more naive CD4+ cells.

Alongside a J-beta primer mix, a sample-barcoded 5' primer served in a second PCR lasting about 6 to 12 cycles. From each sample, at least 3 million paired-end reads containing CDR3 were obtained. A single record per CDR3 protein comes from TCRdb applying MiXCR to the 5' RACE reads. The data hold hundreds of thousands of distinct CDR3 sequences, with 32% observed a single time. As concerns this clonotype: Its target is not known.

Aged roughly 6 to 100, donors were systemically healthy Caucasians from Russia. Total RNA extracted from each sample amounted to at least 5 micrograms. V was pared by 3 bases and J by 5 bases, with 13 bases between. Germline V gives CDR1 GTSNPN, CDR2 SVGIG (reference sequence). This CDR3 is 13 amino acids long. Sequenced input: blood. The chain uses TRBV30 and TRBJ2-5, with D possibly matching TRBD2 (5 bases). This sequence was found in a woman of 80 years or more in good health. The CDR3 here is CAWRVSRGETQYF. Here the CDR3 DNA reads TGTGCCTGGAGGGTCTCGAGAGGGGAGACCCAGTACTTC.